This T cell receptor beta chain derives from a study of long-term antiretroviral therapy in people with HIV. Study summary: Specimens dating back about a decade before the 2015 immediate-ART recommendation are the oldest included.

V lost 0 bases to trimming and J lost 5 bases, with 4 bases between them. The length of the CDR3 is 12 residues. The germline V gene encodes CDR1 SGHAT and CDR2 FQNNGV. Study results and limitations: ART adherence, viral resistance and therapy changes went unrecorded. Diversity remained lower than transplant donor controls, even though it increased after ART. Clones showing expansion before ART dominated the repertoire at all time points.

As regards this clone: The antigen is unknown.

Assay version v3.0 of immunoSEQ was used, and it was run at survey level. Clones were read by immunoSEQ multiplex PCR, and TCRdb kept only the in-frame ones, dropping some. The sample has 30,000 to 40,000 clones, under 90% seen once; the top ten hold 7.9%. This sequence joins TRBV11-2 and TRBJ1-2; D remains unclear. The sequences come from unsorted PBMCs, collected 0.4 years before starting antiretroviral therapy. This receptor was identified in a man younger than 35 with HIV. This chain's CDR3 is CASSLDRYGYTF. The CDR3 nucleotides read TGTGCCAGCAGCTTAGATCGATATGGCTACACCTTC.